The 20 T cell receptor beta chains below all came from one sample that was sequenced in a study of cytomegalovirus exposure and HLA in healthy donors. Here immunoSEQ multiplex PCR was the method, and the copy in TCRdb shows in-frame clones only, minus some. Among around 300,000 clones, around 90% were seen once, and the ten largest hold approximately 1%. The sample consisted of PBMCs. Receptors originate from a woman aged 25-40 years in good health and CMV-seropositive.

This clone appeared a few times. This chain uses TRBV2 with TRBJ2-5; 10 nucleotides align to TRBD1. The germline V gene has CDR1 SNHLY and CDR2 FYNNEI. The V and J ends lost 6 bases and 5 bases, in that order; junction bases with no gene match: 6. This CDR3 is 14 amino acids long. The DNA for the CDR3 is TGTGCCAGCAGGGCCGGGACAGGGGTTGAGACCCAGTACTTC. Its protein is CASRAGTGVETQYF.

This clone was seen only once. J is TRBJ2-7 and V is TRBV27; 11 bases align to TRBD2. The CDR3 spans 16 residues. Trimming removed 6 bases from V and 4 bases from J; junction bases left unmatched: 11. Per germline, CDR1 MNHEY and CDR2 SMNVEV (reference sequence). The CDR3 bases are TGTGCCAGCAGGGGACTTAGCGGGGGGGCGAGGTACGAGCAGTACTTC. Protein sequence: CASRGLSGGARYEQYF.

This clone was seen more than once but under ten times. V usage is TRBV9 and J usage is TRBJ2-7, with D maybe TRBD1 (6 bases). The CDR3 extends over 14 amino acids. In germline, CDR1 is SGDLS, CDR2 YYNGEE. Between the trimmed V and J ends, which lost 0 bases and 2 bases, there was a span of 9 bases. For the CDR3, the DNA is TGTGCCAGCAGCGTAGCAGGGGATACCTACGAGCAGTACTTC. This translates into CASSVAGDTYEQYF.

The chain uses TRBV13 and TRBJ2-1; 10 bases align to TRBD2. Germline loops: CDR1 PRHDT, CDR2 FYEKMQ (reference sequence). V lost 1 base to trimming and J lost 4 bases; unmatched junction nucleotides: 7. The CDR3 runs to 17 residues. The CDR3 coding sequence is TGTGCCAGCAGCTTAGAAGGGCCTAGCGGGGGATACAATGAGCAGTTCTTC. As protein: CASSLEGPSGGYNEQFF.

The rearrangement links TRBV30 to TRBJ2-1; D perhaps matches TRBD1 (5 bases). This CDR3 contains 14 residues. Germline V lookup: CDR1 GTSNPN, CDR2 SVGIG (reference sequence). The germline V and J ends were trimmed by 2 bases and 5 bases, with 13 bases remaining between them. This CDR3 reads CAWSPWGRDNEQFF. Here the CDR3 DNA reads TGTGCCTGGAGTCCATGGGGCCGGGACAATGAGCAGTTCTTC.

This rearrangement joins TRBV2 to TRBJ1-5, with D unresolved. Deletions cut 7 bases from V and 0 bases from J, with 13 bases between. Germline V lookup: CDR1 SNHLY, CDR2 FYNNEI. The CDR3 is 15 residues long. This chain's CDR3 is CASTPTAYSNQPQHF. CDR3 sequence (DNA): TGTGCCAGCACCCCGACGGCATATAGCAATCAGCCCCAGCATTTT.

V and J are TRBV28 and TRBJ1-1; TRBD1 aligns across 8 bases. V dropped 5 bases and J dropped 1; count of bases not matched to a gene: 6. CDR3 length: 15 amino acids. Germline assignment: CDR1 MDHEN and CDR2 SYDVKM. The CDR3 sequence: CASSPRQGRNTEAFF. CDR3 bases: TGTGCCAGCAGTCCCAGACAGGGGAGGAACACTGAAGCTTTCTTT.

The rearrangement links TRBV30 to TRBJ2-4; D gene uncertain. The CDR3 covers 16 residues. Germline V gives CDR1 GTSNPN, CDR2 SVGIG (reference sequence). Trimming cost V 2 bases and J 0 bases, with 14 bases left between them. The CDR3 is CAWSPSGLIAKNIQYF. The CDR3 region has the DNA TGTGCCTGGAGTCCAAGTGGCTTAATAGCCAAAAACATTCAGTACTTC.

The chain uses TRBV15 and TRBJ2-7; TRBD1 matches at 9 bases. This CDR3 is built from 14 residues. The V and J ends lost 6 bases and 2 bases, in that order; junction bases with no gene match: 5. Per germline, CDR1 LNHNV and CDR2 YYDKDF (reference sequence). The DNA for the CDR3 is TGTGCCACCAGGACAGGACAGGGGCCCTACGAGCAGTACTTC. Protein sequence: CATRTGQGPYEQYF.

The chain joins TRBV7-2 to TRBJ1-1; TRBD1 matches at 7 bases. The CDR3 covers 14 residues. In germline, CDR1 is SGHTA, CDR2 FQGNSA. V shed 4 bases and J 1 base; nucleotides not matched to a gene: 3. CDR3 in DNA: TGTGCCAGCAGCTCCAACAGGGGGAACACTGAAGCTTTCTTT. Its protein product is CASSSNRGNTEAFF.

The chain joins TRBV25-1 to TRBJ1-4, with 7 bases fitting TRBD1. The CDR3 runs 15 residues. Trimming took 1 base from V and 5 from J; bases not matched to a gene: 4. Germline loops: CDR1 MGHDK, CDR2 SYGVNS. The CDR3 DNA sequence: TGTGCCAGCAGTGAATCCGGGACAGTAAATGAAAAACTGTTTTTT. Protein: CASSESGTVNEKLFF.

This chain connects TRBV6-1 to TRBJ2-7; 9 bases are shared with TRBD2. The CDR3 covers 15 residues. Germline CDR1 is MNHNS and CDR2 is SASEGT. J lost 3 bases, V lost 5 bases, and 8 bases had no gene match. The CDR3 reads CASSNIAGEHYEQYF. CDR3 DNA: TGTGCCAGCAGTAACATAGCGGGGGAGCACTACGAGCAGTACTTC.

The chain combines TRBV6-5 with TRBJ1-2; 7 bases line up with TRBD1. This CDR3 region has 14 residues. Germline CDR1 and CDR2: MNHEY and SVGAGI. The ends lost 7 bases at V and 0 bases at J; junction bases unmatched: 5. CDR3 sequence: CASNPDRANYGYTF. CDR3 coding DNA: TGTGCCAGCAACCCCGACAGGGCTAACTATGGCTACACCTTC.

The chain has TRBV7-2 and TRBJ2-2; 13 bases line up with TRBD2. Germline V lookup: CDR1 SGHTA, CDR2 FQGNSA. The CDR3 loop spans 17 amino acids. The junction had 12 bases not matched to a gene; V was cut back by 5 bases and J by 9 bases. The CDR3 DNA is TGTGCCAGCAGCCTAACTCGGACTAGCGGGGGACCTCGGGAGCTGTTTTTT. Encoded protein: CASSLTRTSGGPRELFF.

The chain recombines TRBV5-6 with TRBJ2-7, with TRBD2 matching 9 bases. V trimming: 4 bases; J trimming: 4 bases; junction bases outside the gene matches: 12. The CDR3 length is 16 residues. Germline V gene lookup returns CDR1 SGHDT and CDR2 YYEEEE. The CDR3: CASSTHIAGVGYEQYF. The DNA for the CDR3 is TGTGCCAGCAGCACCCATATAGCGGGAGTCGGGTACGAGCAGTACTTC.

This clone was detected a few times. J is TRBJ1-2 and V is TRBV9, with D uncertain. Germline lookup yields CDR1 SGDLS and CDR2 YYNGEE. The CDR3 spans 15 residues. Trimming pared 4 bases from V and 0 bases from J, leaving 13 bases between. CDR3 in DNA: TGTGCCAGCAGCCCCGGAGGCCAAGCTAACTATGGCTACACCTTC. Protein sequence: CASSPGGQANYGYTF.

This rearrangement joins TRBV4-1 to TRBJ1-1; no reliable D call. This CDR3 has 13 residues. The germline V gene encodes CDR1 MGHRA and CDR2 YSYEKL. The germline V and J ends were trimmed by 1 base and 4 bases, with 7 bases remaining between them. The CDR3 region has the DNA TGCGCCAGCAGCCAAGTCTGGATCACTGAAGCTTTCTTT. Amino acids: CASSQVWITEAFF.

This clone was recorded only once. The chain is built from TRBV19 and TRBJ1-1, with D perhaps TRBD1 (5 bases). Trimming left V 2 bases short and J 2 bases short, with 12 bases between. CDR1 is LNHDA, CDR2 SQIVND, per germline (reference sequence). This CDR3 is built from 15 residues. The chain's CDR3 is CASSILGQANTEAFF. The CDR3 coding sequence is TGTGCCAGTAGTATATTGGGGCAGGCCAACACTGAAGCTTTCTTT.

The rearrangement links TRBV11-2 to TRBJ2-1; 10 bases map to TRBD2. V was clipped by 5 bases and J by 7 bases; unmatched bases: 11. CDR3 length: 16 residues. Germline values: CDR1 SGHAT, CDR2 FQNNGV. This CDR3 is CASSPRAGGPRNEQFF. CDR3 nucleotide sequence: TGTGCCAGCAGCCCCCGAGCGGGAGGGCCCCGGAATGAGCAGTTCTTC. The full variable domain, its missing parts supplied by reference TRBV11-2 and TRBJ2-1, is EAGVAQSPRYKIIEKRQSVAFWCNPISGHATLYWYQQILGQGPKLLIQFQNNGVVDDSQLPKDRFSAERLKGVDSTLKIQPAKLEDSAVYLCASSPRAGGPRNEQFFGPGTRLTVL.

The V call is TRBV6-4, the J call TRBJ2-7; possible D gene TRBD1, 6 bases. The V end was cut by 5 bases, the J end by 4 bases, with 18 bases between. The CDR3 consists of 15 residues. Per germline, CDR1 MRHNA and CDR2 SNTAGT. The CDR3 protein is CASSLSRQAGYEQYF. The CDR3 region has the DNA TGTGCCAGCAGTCTTTCAAGACAGGCAGGTTACGAGCAGTACTTC.